This TCR beta chain was found in a study of vaccination and CD4 T cells after COVID-19. Study overall: Blood was drawn a median around 70 days post second dose, range 14 to 241.

With the Oncomine TCR Beta short-read assay, DNA from cultured CD4+ T cells was sequenced. TCRdb itself ran the PCR reads through MiXCR, one entry per CDR3 protein. The sample has approximately 20,000 distinct CDR3 sequences, about 46% seen once. This clonotype was detected only a few times. The antigen is undetermined. The time point here: late sampling 161 to 241 days after vaccination in a few convalescent patients. As to treatment: roughly ten-day PBMC culture with coronavirus spike peptide pools or control peptides (ViraFEST assay). The CDR3 totals 14 residues. Germline V gene data show CDR1 as MNHEY and CDR2 as SVGEGT. The V gene lost 3 bases and the J gene lost 5 bases, with 13 bases spanning the gap.

J is TRBJ2-5 and V is TRBV6-2 or TRBV6-3, with a possible D match to TRBD2 (5 bases). This sequence was found in a human donor who had recovered from COVID-19. The specimen was CD4+ T cells from blood, cultured in vitro, collected about 7 months after SARS-CoV-2 vaccination. The chain's CDR3 is CASSYDGGRETQYF. CDR3 DNA: TGTGCCAGCAGTTATGATGGCGGGCGGGAGACCCAGTACTTC.